This T cell receptor beta chain was sequenced in a study of blood T cell repertoires in COVID-19. On the study more broadly: PBMCs, B-cell-depleted T cells, or T cells were the source of the cDNA or gDNA that made up the material.

This clone was observed a handful of times. Under the authors' procedure: How many nucleated cells were present was estimated from reference gene primer amplification. Sequencing used immunoSEQ multiplex PCR; TCRdb keeps in-frame clones, though not all of them. V and J calls and clone size are given by that table; D and trimming were obtained from the DNA. Of 75,000 to 95,000 clones listed, around four fifths were seen once; the top ten hold 15% to 20%. The sample consisted of peripheral blood. This receptor was obtained from a man older than 75 with active or convalescent COVID-19.

The CDR3 nucleotides read TGTGCCAGCAGCCAGCTAGGGAGGCAGGGATCGTTAGGGGAGACCCAGTACTTC. The encoded protein is CASSQLGRQGSLGETQYF. The gene calls are TRBV14 and TRBJ2-5; the D gene is possibly TRBD2 (6 bases). Germline CDR1 reads SGHDN; CDR2 reads FVKESK. The germline V and J ends were trimmed by 3 bases and 5 bases, with 25 bases remaining between them. This CDR3 is built from 18 residues. Based on the CDR3 plus reference TRBV14 and TRBJ2-5, the full variable domain is EAGVTQFPSHSVIEKGQTVTLRCDPISGHDNLYWYRRVMGKEIKFLLHFVKESKQDESGMPNNRFLAERTGGTYSTLKVQPAELEDSGVYFCASSQLGRQGSLGETQYFGPGTRLLVL.